Given below is one TCR beta chain in context. Its antigen is currently unknown. This entry comes from a study of cytomegalovirus exposure and HLA in healthy donors. Whole-study results and caveats: The study carried out a later analysis of TCR beta sequences. It associated some 17,000 of them with specific HLA alleles at a false discovery rate of 0.05. Sequencing depth across donors, presence/absence analyses assumed, was roughly uniform.

Looked up from germline, CDR1 is SGHKS and CDR2 is YYEKEE (reference sequence). CDR3 length: 16 amino acids. V lost 1 base, J lost 1 base, and 5 bases stayed unmatched. The PCR employed 60 Vbeta primers together with 13 Jbeta primers. Original processing notes: An analysis that came later counted 80 million or so unique TCR beta chains, around 10 million shared. The method was immunoSEQ multiplex PCR; TCRdb's version includes in-frame clones alone and lacks a portion of them. That table gives V, J and clone size, and the DNA gave D and trimming. The data contain 130,000 to 150,000 clones, about 82% of them seen just once; the ten biggest clones take up about 4.1%.

The sequencing input was PBMCs. The clonotype originates from a woman in her thirties or forties in good health and CMV-seropositive. V gene TRBV5-5 combines with J gene TRBJ1-1, with TRBD1 identical over 9 bases. The CDR3 sequence: CASSLSPGQGNTEAFF. The CDR3 nucleotides are TGTGCCAGCAGCTTGTCACCGGGACAGGGGAACACTGAAGCTTTCTTT.